The entry below describes one T cell receptor beta chain. Its matching antigen is unknown. V was clipped by 6 bases and J by 6 bases; unmatched bases: 6. This CDR3 is 14 amino acids long. In germline, CDR1 is SNHLY, CDR2 FYNNEI. This record belongs to a study of a mutant IDH1 vaccine in newly diagnosed glioma. Looking at the study overall: Antecedent treatment encompassed radiotherapy, temozolomide, or their combination; the majority received both.

Study findings and constraints: Immune responses induced by vaccination arose in approximately 93% of the patients. Shifts in the top peripheral T cell clonotypes seemed unrelated to pseudoprogression.

Some clones are missing from TCRdb's copy, which holds only in-frame ones; the method was immunoSEQ multiplex PCR. The data show about 56,000 clones, approximately 87% seen once. Noted time point: week 35, safety follow-up. With topical imiquimod, each dose of the vaccine consisted of 300 ug of mutant IDH1 20-mer peptide. This chain connects TRBV2 to TRBJ1-4; 8 positions agree with TRBD1. This TCR came from a man aged 35 to 55 with glioma. This material consisted of PBMCs, taken from a glioma patient whose treatment included an IDH1 peptide vaccine. CDR3 in DNA: TGTGCCAGCAGAATGTTGACAGGGGATGAAAAACTGTTTTTT. Amino acid sequence: CASRMLTGDEKLFF.